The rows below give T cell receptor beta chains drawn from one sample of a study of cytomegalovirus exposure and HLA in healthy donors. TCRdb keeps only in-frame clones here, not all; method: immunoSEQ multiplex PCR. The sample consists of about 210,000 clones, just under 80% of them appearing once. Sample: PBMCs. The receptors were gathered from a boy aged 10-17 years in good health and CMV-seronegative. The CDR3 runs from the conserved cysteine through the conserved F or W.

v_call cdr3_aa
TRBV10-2 CASMFGGLAEAFF
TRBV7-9 CASSFLSNLEYEQYF
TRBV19 CASSIADIEPYSYTF
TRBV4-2 CTSSPVGITDTQYF
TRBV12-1 CASSFVRTGGSNYEQYF
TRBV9 CASSVVGEGKLFF
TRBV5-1 CASSLADRGPDGYTF
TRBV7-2 CASSLGVTSGRAWETQYF
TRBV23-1 CASSTPGVDRGTNYGYTF
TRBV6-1 CASSETVSSYEQYF
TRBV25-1 CASSDIIPGQLRYEQYF
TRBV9 CASSVDPGTGYEQFF
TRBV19 CASSMPQARRGEQYF
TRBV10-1 CASSPLAGALYEQFF
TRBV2 CASSPGQGTQYF
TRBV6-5 CASSPGGASYGYTF
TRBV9 CASSVGGIGQPQHF
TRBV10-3 CAISESRFSGQDQETQYF
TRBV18 CASSRDRISYNEQFF
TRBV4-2 CASSLLDRGDEKLFF
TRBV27 CASSLWGLPDTQYF
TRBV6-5 CASSAGTGGEAFF
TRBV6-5 CASSYTGGRVGTEAFF
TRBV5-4 CASSFQSGRAIQYF